Each of the 26 T cell receptor beta chains below was sequenced from the same sample in a study of control samples from healthy donors and cancer patients. The method was immunoSEQ multiplex PCR; TCRdb's version includes in-frame clones alone and lacks a portion of them. The repertoire has around 59,000 clones, 92% of them found once; the top ten carry around 1.7%. The sample comprised PBMCs. The receptors come from a man aged 35 to 55 with colorectal cancer.

This clone was picked up a small number of times. The chain is built from TRBV5-1 and TRBJ1-4; D may be TRBD1 (6 bases). Germline V gene data show CDR1 as SGHRS and CDR2 as YFSETQ. The CDR3 loop spans 15 amino acids. V shed 2 bases and J shed 3 bases, with 11 bases lying between them. The CDR3 reads CASSLTEGANEKLFF. The DNA of the CDR3 is TGCGCCAGCAGCTTAACTGAGGGGGCTAATGAAAAACTGTTTTTT.

This clone occurred once. The chain is built from TRBV6-6 and TRBJ1-1; tentatively, D is TRBD1 (5 bases). The length of the CDR3 is 14 residues. With 2 bases removed from V and 6 bases from J, the gap between germline ends came to 13 bases. Germline CDR1 MNHNY, CDR2 SVGAGI (reference sequence). The chain's CDR3 is CASSYAPGGAEAFF. The CDR3 DNA reads as TGTGCCAGCAGTTACGCGCCGGGGGGGGCTGAAGCTTTCTTT.

The chain has TRBV7-2 and TRBJ1-1, with D tentatively TRBD1 (5 bases). V was cut by 4 bases and J by 4 bases, with 10 bases left in between. CDR3 length equals 13 residues. Germline V CDR1 and CDR2: SGHTA, FQGNSA. The chain's CDR3 is CASSSVGPTEAFF. The DNA for the CDR3 is TGTGCCAGCAGCTCCGTGGGGCCCACTGAAGCTTTCTTT.

The J gene is TRBJ1-3, the V gene TRBV9; TRBD1 agrees at 8 bases. Per the germline V gene, CDR1 is SGDLS and CDR2 is YYNGEE. There are 17 residues in the CDR3. V shed 0 bases, J shed 0 bases, and the junction held 5 bases outside the gene matches. The CDR3 sequence: CASSVGTGIFSGNTIYF. The CDR3 DNA reads as TGTGCCAGCAGCGTAGGGACAGGGATTTTCTCTGGAAACACCATATATTTT.

Comment on this clone: A read error may produce the germline difference seen at one junction end. The chain joins TRBV7-2 to TRBJ2-1, with D hard to call. From germline, CDR1 is SGHTA and CDR2 FQGNSA. This CDR3 contains 9 residues. CDR3 sequence reads: CASSESLVF. The CDR3 coding sequence is TGTGCCAGCAGCGAGAGTCTGGTCTTC.

This clone is a singleton in its sample. The J gene is TRBJ2-5, the V gene TRBV18; no definite D call. V lost 3 bases and J 6 bases, leaving 8 bases between the germline ends. Germline V gives CDR1 KGHSH, CDR2 LQKENI. The CDR3 is 12 amino acids. CDR3 DNA: TGTGCCAGCTCACCCGGTGACAAGACCCAGTACTTC. Its protein is CASSPGDKTQYF.

The J gene is TRBJ2-1, the V gene TRBV5-4, with a tentative D call TRBD2 (6 bases). Germline-derived CDR1 and CDR2 are SGHNT and YYREEE (reference sequence). Between the trimmed V and J ends, which lost 0 bases and 0 bases, there was a span of 13 bases. The CDR3 length is 17 residues. CDR3 loop: CASSLGSGVDSYNEQFF. The CDR3 nucleotides read TGTGCCAGCAGCTTGGGTTCGGGGGTGGACTCCTACAATGAGCAGTTCTTC.

The genes are TRBV5-8 and TRBJ1-2, with TRBD1 matching 9 bases. J was trimmed by 7 bases and V by 3 bases; bases with no gene match: 7. The CDR3 is 14 amino acids. CDR1 and CDR2 from the germline V gene are SGHTS and YDEGEE. The CDR3 sequence is CASSSTGTGSGYTF. The CDR3 DNA reads as TGTGCCAGCAGCTCAACCGGGACAGGGAGTGGCTACACCTTC. Together with reference TRBV5-8 and TRBJ1-2, the CDR3 gives the full variable domain: EAGVTQSPTHLIKTRGQQATLRCSPISGHTSVYWYQQALGLGLQFLLWYDEGEERNRGNFPPRFSGRQFPNYSSELNVNALELEDSALYLCASSSTGTGSGYTFGSGTRLTVV.

This chain uses TRBV11-2 with TRBJ2-1; D may be TRBD2 (7 bases). The V and J ends lost 3 bases and 4 bases respectively, with 10 bases between them. There are 14 residues in the CDR3. CDR1 and CDR2 (germline): SGHAT, FQNNGV. The DNA for the CDR3 is TGTGCCAGCAGCTTCGCGGGGGCGTACAATGAGCAGTTCTTC. Protein sequence: CASSFAGAYNEQFF.

The chain carries TRBV11-2 and TRBJ1-1; D unclear. V shed 6 bases and J shed 2 bases, with 16 bases lying between them. This CDR3 contains 15 residues. CDR1 and CDR2 (germline): SGHAT, FQNNGV. The CDR3 sequence is CASSQNRGSNTEAFF. The CDR3 bases are TGTGCCAGCAGTCAAAACCGAGGCAGTAACACTGAAGCTTTCTTT.

The chain links TRBV6-2 or TRBV6-3 to TRBJ1-6; D is perhaps TRBD1 (5 bases). Trimming shortened V by 6 bases and J by 7 bases, and 10 bases separated the two germline ends. This CDR3 comprises 13 residues. Germline V gene sequence: CDR1 MNHEY, CDR2 SVGEGT. CDR3 sequence reads: CASSQTENSPLHF. The DNA for the CDR3 is TGTGCCAGCAGCCAGACAGAAAATTCACCCCTCCACTTT.

The chain links TRBV30 to TRBJ1-4, with D possibly TRBD1 on 6 matching bases. CDR3 length: 11 residues. Germline V gene data show CDR1 as GTSNPN and CDR2 as SVGIG (reference sequence). V dropped 5 bases and J dropped 13 bases, with 14 bases sitting between them. The DNA of the CDR3 is TGTGCCTGGGCCTACAGGGAGACACTGTTTTTT. Translation: CAWAYRETLFF.

The chain links TRBV11-3 to TRBJ2-3; D gene unclear. Deletions cut 6 bases from V and 4 bases from J, with 17 bases between. CDR1 SGHNT and CDR2 YENEEA come from the germline V gene. This CDR3 region has 15 residues. The CDR3 DNA is TGTGCCAGCAGAAATACCATGACTCGTTCAGATACGCAGTATTTT. Its protein product is CASRNTMTRSDTQYF.

This clone was seen just once. CDR3 sequence reads: CASSLAYGNTEAFF. CDR3 sequence (DNA): TGTGCCAGCAGCTTAGCGTACGGGAACACTGAAGCTTTCTTT. This chain links TRBV11-1 with TRBJ1-1; D is unclear. Per germline, CDR1 SGHAT and CDR2 FQDESV (reference sequence). This CDR3 is built from 14 residues. Trimming took off 0 bases at V and 1 base at J, with 6 bases between the two ends.

The J gene is TRBJ2-5, the V gene TRBV19, with D unresolved. The germline CDR1 and CDR2 sequences are LNHDA and SQIVND (reference sequence). This CDR3 comprises 14 residues. V was pared by 3 bases and J by 5 bases, with 13 bases between. The CDR3 region has the DNA TGTGCCAGTAGTATCTCCCGAGGTTCTGAGACCCAGTACTTC. It is translated as CASSISRGSETQYF.

The chain has TRBV9 and TRBJ1-2; unclear D gene. The CDR3 runs 14 residues. CDR1 is SGDLS, CDR2 YYNGEE, per germline. The V and J ends lost 4 bases and 4 bases respectively, with 14 bases between them. CDR3 coding DNA: TGTGCCAGCAGCCCTGCCCGTGACGGCTATGGCTACACCTTC. Protein: CASSPARDGYGYTF.

The chain has TRBV5-4 and TRBJ2-3; 8 bases line up with TRBD1. The ends lost 5 bases at V and 0 bases at J; junction bases unmatched: 2. CDR1 is SGHNT and CDR2 is YYREEE in the germline V gene (reference sequence). This CDR3 is built from 14 residues. The CDR3 here is CASSGDRSTDTQYF. CDR3 sequence (DNA): TGTGCCAGCAGTGGGGACAGGAGCACAGATACGCAGTATTTT.

In regard to this clone: Relative to the germline gene, one junction end is altered; a read error may explain this. This chain uses TRBV27 with TRBJ1-1, with D perhaps matching TRBD1 (5 bases). Germline V gene sequence: CDR1 MNHEY, CDR2 SMNVEV (reference sequence). This CDR3 comprises 14 residues. The CDR3 DNA is TGTGCCAGCAGCCCTATAGGGGCGAACCCTGAAGCTTTCTTT. It is translated as CASSPIGANPEAFF.

A single count supports this clone. The chain links TRBV7-2 to TRBJ2-2, with D maybe TRBD1 (6 bases). Germline CDR1 reads SGHTA; CDR2 reads FQGNSA. This CDR3 is built from 16 residues. V shed 2 bases and J shed 5 bases, with 15 bases lying between them. This CDR3 is CASSLYVAGTTGELFF. CDR3 DNA sequence: TGTGCCAGCAGCTTATATGTAGCAGGGACAACCGGGGAGCTGTTTTTT.

The chain is built from TRBV3-1 (or the pseudogene TRBV3-2) and TRBJ1-2; 9 bases are shared with TRBD1. Germline CDR1 is LGHDT and CDR2 is YNNKEL (reference sequence). Trimming took 5 bases from V and 7 from J; bases not matched to a gene: 2. The CDR3 totals 12 residues. The CDR3 bases are TGTGCCAGCAGCGCGGACAGGGGTGGCTACACCTTC. It encodes CASSADRGGYTF.

This chain connects TRBV5-1 to TRBJ2-7; 8 positions match TRBD2. V lost 0 bases and J lost 4; bases outside the gene matches: 3. Germline-derived CDR1 and CDR2 are SGHRS and YFSETQ. The CDR3 is made up of 14 amino acids. In DNA, the CDR3 is TGCGCCAGCAGCTTGGTCTCGGGGGGGTACGAGCAGTACTTC. Its translation is CASSLVSGGYEQYF.

The table lists this clone with a count of one. This chain joins TRBV3-1 (or the pseudogene TRBV3-2) and TRBJ1-3; no clear D. Trimming shortened V by 3 bases and J by 1 base, and 7 bases separated the two germline ends. The CDR3 has 14 amino acids. In germline, CDR1 is LGHDT, CDR2 YNNKEL (reference sequence). CDR3 region: CASSHWGSGNTIYF. In DNA form, the CDR3 reads TGTGCCAGCAGCCACTGGGGTTCTGGAAACACCATATATTTT.

The chain is built from TRBV6-2 or TRBV6-3 and TRBJ1-1; maybe TRBD1 (5 bases). Deletions cut 5 bases from V and 11 bases from J, with 12 bases between. Germline V gene lookup returns CDR1 MNHEY and CDR2 SVGEGT. The CDR3 is made up of 11 amino acids. This CDR3 reads CASSRGDEAFF. The CDR3 coding sequence is TGTGCCAGCAGTCGTGGGGACGAGGCTTTCTTT.

The genes are TRBV11-2 and TRBJ1-6; D gene ambiguous. The CDR3 spans 13 residues. Germline V gene sequence: CDR1 SGHAT, CDR2 FQNNGV. The ends were cut back, 5 bases at V and 8 bases at J, with 10 bases in the middle. This CDR3 reads CASSPHQYSPLHF. The CDR3 bases are TGTGCCAGCAGCCCCCACCAGTATTCACCCCTCCACTTT.

V gene TRBV25-1 combines with J gene TRBJ2-3, with 10 nucleotides matching TRBD2. The CDR3 has 13 residues. Per the germline V gene, CDR1 is MGHDK and CDR2 is SYGVNS. The ends lost 4 bases at V and 6 bases at J; junction bases unmatched: 1. CDR3 DNA: TGTGCCAGCAGTGTAGCGGGAGGTGATACGCAGTATTTT. As protein: CASSVAGGDTQYF. Full variable domain (outside the CDR3, taken from reference TRBV25-1 and TRBJ2-3): EADIYQTPRYLVIGTGKKITLECSQTMGHDKMYWYQQDPGMELHLIHYSYGVNSTEKGDLSSESTVSRIRTEHFPLTLESARPSHTSQYLCASSVAGGDTQYFGPGTRLTVL.

V and J are TRBV18 and TRBJ2-7; no firm D call. The CDR3 length is 15 residues. The ends were cut back, 1 base at V and 3 bases at J, with 13 bases in the middle. From germline, CDR1 is KGHSH and CDR2 LQKENI. The CDR3 DNA follows: TGTGCCAGCTCACCACGAGAACAGAACTACTACGAGCAGTACTTC. It encodes CASSPREQNYYEQYF.